This passage covers 23 T cell receptor beta chains from one sample sequenced in a study of blood T cell repertoires in COVID-19. Libraries were prepared by immunoSEQ multiplex PCR; TCRdb keeps only in-frame clonotypes and omits some of them. This sample yields roughly 80,000 clones, of which approximately 82% are seen a single time; roughly 22% belongs to the top ten. The source material was peripheral blood. All receptors derive from a human donor in a cohort sampled during active COVID-19.

V and J are TRBV7-8 and TRBJ1-6; D gene ambiguous. Germline V gene lookup returns CDR1 SGHVS and CDR2 FQNEAQ. CDR3 size: 17 residues. Trimming shortened V by 1 base and J by 5 bases, and 15 bases separated the two germline ends. DNA of the CDR3: TGTGCCAGCAGCTTAGAGGGTGCGGGGAGGAATAATTCACCCCTCCACTTT. It encodes CASSLEGAGRNNSPLHF.

The chain employs TRBV29-1 and TRBJ2-2, with TRBD2 matching 8 bases. Germline V gene data show CDR1 as SQVTM and CDR2 as ANQGSEA. Trimming took 3 bases from V and 6 from J; bases not matched to a gene: 9. The CDR3 contains 15 residues. The CDR3 bases are TGCAGCGTTGAGTCGGGGGGGTACATACCCGGGGAGCTGTTTTTT. Protein: CSVESGGYIPGELFF.

The V call is TRBV6-7, the J call TRBJ1-5; the match to TRBD1 covers 8 bases. TRBV6-7 is known as an ORF, though its function is uncertain. This CDR3 has 16 amino acids. V lost 2 bases and J lost 5; bases outside the gene matches: 8. CDR3 region: CASSYQDRVCDQPQHF. CDR3 coding DNA: TGTGCCAGCAGTTACCAGGACAGGGTGTGTGATCAGCCCCAGCATTTT.

The chain combines TRBV4-2 with TRBJ1-4; 11 nucleotides align to TRBD1. V lost 2 bases, J lost 8 bases, and 4 bases stayed unmatched. The germline CDR1 and CDR2 sequences are LGHNA and YNFKEQ. The CDR3 contains 15 residues. The CDR3 DNA follows: TGTGCCAGCAGCCAACCCGGGACAGGGGGAGAAAAACTGTTTTTT. It translates to CASSQPGTGGEKLFF.

The chain recombines TRBV19 with TRBJ2-7; 8 nucleotides line up with TRBD1. Germline V gene data show CDR1 as LNHDA and CDR2 as SQIVND (reference sequence). With V trimmed by 4 bases and J by 3 bases, 8 bases remained unmatched. This CDR3 spans 15 amino acids. CDR3: CASSNRQGLGYEQYF. In nucleotides, the CDR3 is TGTGCCAGTAGTAACCGACAGGGGCTCGGCTACGAGCAGTACTTC.

A note on this clone: Other DNA sequences of this sample code for an identical CDR3. This chain connects TRBV5-1 to TRBJ2-1; TRBD2 aligns across 7 bases. The CDR3 contains 15 residues. The ends lost 0 bases at V and 2 bases at J; junction bases unmatched: 2. Looked up from germline, CDR1 is SGHRS and CDR2 is YFSETQ. CDR3 loop: CASSLARGAYNEQFF. CDR3 bases: TGCGCCAGCAGCTTGGCACGGGGGGCCTACAATGAGCAGTTCTTC. The full variable domain, its missing parts supplied by reference TRBV5-1 and TRBJ2-1, is KAGVTQTPRYLIKTRGQQVTLSCSPISGHRSVSWYQQTPGQGLQFLFEYFSETQRNKGNFPGRFSGRQFSNSRSEMNVSTLELGDSALYLCASSLARGAYNEQFFGPGTRLTVL.

The V call is TRBV30, the J call TRBJ2-7; tentative D call: TRBD1 (6 bases). The CDR3 totals 13 residues. Trimming pared 2 bases from V and 2 bases from J, leaving 10 bases between. The V gene's germline CDR1 is GTSNPN and CDR2 SVGIG (reference sequence). The DNA of the CDR3 is TGTGCCTGGAGTTCGACAGGTCCCTACGAGCAGTACTTC. Residues: CAWSSTGPYEQYF.

This clone was seen once. The V call is TRBV3-1 (or the pseudogene TRBV3-2), the J call TRBJ1-1; TRBD1 agrees at 7 bases. CDR1 and CDR2 from the germline V gene are LGHDT and YNNKEL (reference sequence). After removal of 4 bases from V and 6 bases from J, the junction contained 11 bases not matched to a gene. The CDR3 has 15 residues. In DNA form, the CDR3 reads TGTGCCAGCAGCCTCCGACAGGGTGTTTCGGCTGAAGCTTTCTTT. Amino acids: CASSLRQGVSAEAFF.

The chain has TRBV3-1 (or the pseudogene TRBV3-2) and TRBJ2-7; 7 nucleotides line up with TRBD1. V lost 3 bases, J lost 0 bases, and 2 bases stayed unmatched. The CDR3 totals 14 residues. Germline-derived CDR1 and CDR2 are LGHDT and YNNKEL (reference sequence). The CDR3 sequence: CASSHRQGSYEQYF. The CDR3 DNA reads TGTGCCAGCAGCCATAGACAGGGCTCCTACGAGCAGTACTTC.

The sample holds a few counts of this clone. J is TRBJ2-7 and V is TRBV2; possible D gene TRBD2, 5 bases. The CDR3 loop spans 12 amino acids. The germline V gene has CDR1 SNHLY and CDR2 FYNNEI. V was trimmed by 5 bases and J by 0 bases, leaving 5 bases between them. In nucleotides, the CDR3 is TGTGCCAGCAGTCGGGACTCCTACGAGCAGTACTTC. It is translated as CASSRDSYEQYF.

The V and J genes are TRBV15 and TRBJ1-6, with D possibly being TRBD1 (6 bases). V gave up 3 bases and J gave up 3 bases, with 9 bases separating them. Germline loops: CDR1 LNHNV, CDR2 YYDKDF (reference sequence). This CDR3 region has 15 residues. CDR3 protein: CATSSQTGYNSPLHF. DNA of the CDR3: TGTGCCACCAGCAGCCAGACAGGCTATAATTCACCCCTCCACTTT. The complete variable domain, with remaining parts taken from reference TRBV15 and TRBJ1-6, reads DAMVIQNPRYQVTQFGKPVTLSCSQTLNHNVMYWYQQKSSQAPKLLFHYYDKDFNNEADTPDNFQSRRPNTSFCFLDIRSPGLGDTAMYLCATSSQTGYNSPLHFGNGTRLTVT.

The J gene is TRBJ2-5, the V gene TRBV7-8; 11 bases fit TRBD2. The CDR3 has 16 residues. With 2 bases clipped from V and 5 bases from J, the junction kept 7 bases outside the gene matches. The germline V gene encodes CDR1 SGHVS and CDR2 FQNEAQ. The CDR3 nucleotides read TGTGCCAGCAGCTTAAGTAGCGGGGGGGCCTCGGAGACCCAGTACTTC. Its translation is CASSLSSGGASETQYF.

A few counts support this clone. This chain links TRBV9 with TRBJ2-1; no firm D call. Germline CDR1 is SGDLS and CDR2 is YYNGEE. V lost 0 bases and J 2 bases, leaving 9 bases between the germline ends. This CDR3 spans 15 amino acids. CDR3 sequence reads: CASSVAGDTYNEQFF. CDR3 DNA: TGTGCCAGCAGCGTAGCGGGTGATACCTACAATGAGCAGTTCTTC.

The J gene is TRBJ1-4, the V gene TRBV10-3, with D tentatively TRBD1 (5 bases). The germline gives CDR1 ENHRY, CDR2 SYGVKD. V was cut by 5 bases and J by 0 bases, with 10 bases left in between. The CDR3 has 15 residues. CDR3 amino acids: CAISTGGTTNEKLFF. CDR3 in DNA: TGTGCCATCAGTACCGGGGGTACAACTAATGAAAAACTGTTTTTT.

The J gene is TRBJ2-7, the V gene TRBV18, with TRBD1 identical over 7 bases. There are 14 residues in the CDR3. V lost 3 bases to trimming and J lost 2 bases; unmatched junction nucleotides: 4. The germline gives CDR1 KGHSH, CDR2 LQKENI. The CDR3 sequence: CASSPDRATYEQYF. The CDR3 nucleotides are TGTGCCAGCTCACCCGACAGGGCTACCTACGAGCAGTACTTC.

This clone was detected a few times. The chain links TRBV3-1 (or the pseudogene TRBV3-2) to TRBJ2-5, with 7 nucleotides matching TRBD2. CDR1 and CDR2 from the germline V gene are LGHDT and YNNKEL (reference sequence). J lost 5 bases, V lost 10 bases, and 7 bases had no gene match. CDR3 length: 12 amino acids. CDR3 bases: TGTGCCACGAGCGGGGATTCGGAGACCCAGTACTTC. Protein sequence: CATSGDSETQYF.

J is TRBJ1-5 and V is TRBV27; D is possibly TRBD1 (6 bases). Trimming removed 0 bases at V and 3 bases at J, with 12 bases between. Germline V CDR1 and CDR2: MNHEY, SMNVEV (reference sequence). The CDR3 has 16 residues. This CDR3 is CASSLSGARPNQPQHF. In DNA, the CDR3 is TGTGCCAGCAGTTTATCGGGGGCGCGTCCCAATCAGCCCCAGCATTTT.

V is TRBV18 and J is TRBJ2-7; D gene uncertain. Trimming removed 2 bases from V and 2 bases from J, with 10 bases in between. The CDR3 spans 14 residues. CDR1 and CDR2 from the germline V gene are KGHSH and LQKENI. The CDR3 nucleotides read TGTGCCAGCTCACCAGGGCTCGGCACCTACGAGCAGTACTTC. Amino acid sequence: CASSPGLGTYEQYF. Based on the CDR3 plus reference TRBV18 and TRBJ2-7, the full variable domain is NAGVMQNPRHLVRRRGQEARLRCSPMKGHSHVYWYRQLPEEGLKFMVYLQKENIIDESGMPKERFSAEFPKEGPSILRIQQVVRGDSAAYFCASSPGLGTYEQYFGPGTRLTVT.

This clone was detected only once. This chain joins TRBV7-9 and TRBJ1-4; D is perhaps TRBD1 (5 bases). Trimming removed 5 bases at V and 5 bases at J, with 24 bases between. The CDR3 runs to 18 residues. Germline V gives CDR1 SEHNR, CDR2 FQNEAQ (reference sequence). The chain's CDR3 is CASSPGARVRAGNEKLFF. The CDR3 DNA follows: TGTGCCAGCAGCCCTGGAGCCAGGGTTCGAGCCGGGAATGAAAAACTGTTTTTT.

V gene TRBV9 combines with J gene TRBJ2-1; TRBD2 might be the D (5 bases). V dropped 0 bases and J dropped 9 bases, with 7 bases sitting between them. Germline loops: CDR1 SGDLS, CDR2 YYNGEE. The length of the CDR3 is 12 residues. CDR3 sequence: CASSVVRGEQFF. CDR3 nucleotide sequence: TGTGCCAGCAGCGTAGTACGGGGTGAGCAGTTCTTC. Full variable domain (outside the CDR3, taken from reference TRBV9 and TRBJ2-1): DSGVTQTPKHLITATGQRVTLRCSPRSGDLSVYWYQQSLDQGLQFLIQYYNGEERAKGNILERFSAQQFPDLHSELNLSSLELGDSALYFCASSVVRGEQFFGPGTRLTVL.

J is TRBJ1-2 and V is TRBV7-6, with D perhaps matching TRBD1 (5 bases). Trimming shortened V by 1 base and J by 4 bases, and 10 bases separated the two germline ends. CDR1 and CDR2 from the germline V gene are SGHVS and FNYEAQ. This CDR3 contains 14 residues. CDR3 nucleotides: TGTGCCAGCAGCTTAGGATTCGGGGGCTATGGCTACACCTTC. Translated: CASSLGFGGYGYTF.

A single count supports this clone. The gene calls are TRBV9 and TRBJ2-5; 7 bases align to TRBD2. CDR1 SGDLS and CDR2 YYNGEE come from the germline V gene. V trimming: 3 bases; J trimming: 5 bases; junction bases outside the gene matches: 7. The CDR3 sequence is 14 residues long. Here the CDR3 DNA reads TGTGCCAGCAGCGCCAGATGGGGGGGGGAGACCCAGTACTTC. This translates into CASSARWGGETQYF.

The V call is TRBV20-1, the J call TRBJ2-7; D gene unclear. From germline, CDR1 is DFQATT and CDR2 SNEGSKA (reference sequence). The CDR3 runs 10 residues. V dropped 7 bases and J dropped 7 bases, with 11 bases sitting between them. The CDR3 DNA reads as TGCAGTGTCAGACACGGAGAGCAGTACTTC. Translating it yields CSVRHGEQYF.